This passage covers 26 T cell receptor beta chains from one sample sequenced in a study of TIL therapy for anti-PD-1-resistant metastatic lung cancer. Time point denoted: pre-treatment sample, taken before nivolumab and TIL therapy. The tumor samples were excised metastases, mostly pleural nodules or supraclavicular lymph nodes. This was the immunoSEQ v3 assay. Repertoires were generated with immunoSEQ multiplex PCR, while TCRdb's copy carries only in-frame clones and drops some. Of approximately 95,000 clones in the sample, about two thirds were seen once. This sample comprised tumor tissue, obtained at baseline. Receptors originate from a person between 25 and 80 years old with non-small cell lung cancer.

J is TRBJ2-3 and V is TRBV5-8; 11 bases fit TRBD2. CDR3 length: 16 residues. V lost 4 bases, J lost 5 bases, and 9 bases stayed unmatched. Germline CDR1 SGHTS, CDR2 YDEGEE. CDR3 in DNA: TGTGCCAGCAGCAAGGGACTAGCGGAGGGGGTAGATACGCAGTATTTT. This codes for CASSKGLAEGVDTQYF. Based on the CDR3 plus reference TRBV5-8 and TRBJ2-3, the full variable domain is EAGVTQSPTHLIKTRGQQATLRCSPISGHTSVYWYQQALGLGLQFLLWYDEGEERNRGNFPPRFSGRQFPNYSSELNVNALELEDSALYLCASSKGLAEGVDTQYFGPGTRLTVL.

The DNA for the CDR3 is TGTGCCAGCAGCCAAAACATCAGGAACACCGGGGAGCTGTTTTTT. Protein product: CASSQNIRNTGELFF. The gene calls are TRBV3-1 (or the pseudogene TRBV3-2) and TRBJ2-2, with D unclear. CDR1 LGHDT and CDR2 YNNKEL come from the germline V gene (reference sequence). There are 15 residues in the CDR3. V was clipped by 2 bases and J by 1 base, with 8 bases between them.

This clone was seen only a few times. J is TRBJ1-2 and V is TRBV24-1; D uncertain. V lost 3 bases, J lost 2 bases, and 9 bases lay in between. CDR1 KGHDR and CDR2 SFDVKD come from the germline V gene. The CDR3 covers 14 residues. CDR3: CATSDPDLNYGYTF. As DNA, the CDR3 is TGTGCCACCAGTGATCCCGACTTAAACTATGGCTACACCTTC.

The V gene is TRBV27, the J gene TRBJ2-1; 7 nucleotides match TRBD2. The V and J ends lost 5 bases and 7 bases, in that order; junction bases with no gene match: 8. Germline V CDR1 and CDR2: MNHEY, SMNVEV (reference sequence). The CDR3 runs 14 residues. This CDR3 is CASSLGTGGNEQFF. In nucleotides, the CDR3 is TGTGCCAGCAGTCTGGGCACGGGGGGAAATGAGCAGTTCTTC.

This clone was recorded a few times. CDR3: CASSELATTDTQYF. The CDR3 region has the DNA TGTGCCAGCAGTGAACTGGCTACCACAGATACGCAGTATTTT. V and J are TRBV2 and TRBJ2-3; D remains ambiguous. V lost 2 bases, J lost 2 bases, and 8 bases lay in between. The V gene's germline CDR1 is SNHLY and CDR2 FYNNEI. The CDR3 has 14 amino acids. Looking up the rest from reference TRBV2 and TRBJ2-3 gives the full variable domain: EPEVTQTPSHQVTQMGQEVILRCVPISNHLYFYWYRQILGQKVEFLVSFYNNEISEKSEIFDDQFSVERPDGSNFTLKIRSTKLEDSAMYFCASSELATTDTQYFGPGTRLTVL.

V is TRBV7-8 and J is TRBJ2-5; 8 nucleotides agree with TRBD1. The germline V gene encodes CDR1 SGHVS and CDR2 FQNEAQ. The CDR3 is 14 residues long. Unmatched junction bases numbered 2, after V lost 2 bases and J lost 3 bases. CDR3 sequence: CASSLRQGKETQYF. Written as DNA, the CDR3 is TGTGCCAGCAGCTTACGACAGGGGAAAGAGACCCAGTACTTC.

The V call is TRBV30, the J call TRBJ2-1; D call uncertain. With 7 bases removed from V and 0 bases from J, the gap between germline ends came to 10 bases. CDR3 size: 13 residues. CDR1 is GTSNPN, CDR2 SVGIG, per germline (reference sequence). The CDR3 region is CASGRRSYNEQFF. CDR3 bases: TGTGCCTCTGGTAGGCGCTCCTACAATGAGCAGTTCTTC.

V gene TRBV13 combines with J gene TRBJ2-7; weak D call: TRBD1 (6 bases). This CDR3 is 13 amino acids long. Trimming stripped 4 bases from V and 2 bases from J, with 9 bases between. From germline, CDR1 is PRHDT and CDR2 FYEKMQ (reference sequence). CDR3 region: CASSWQGTYEQYF. The DNA of the CDR3 is TGTGCCAGCAGCTGGCAGGGGACCTACGAGCAGTACTTC.

The chain is built from TRBV7-6 and TRBJ1-2, with D perhaps TRBD1 (5 bases). V lost 2 bases and J 3 bases, leaving 16 bases between the germline ends. CDR1 SGHVS and CDR2 FNYEAQ come from the germline V gene. CDR3 length: 16 residues. This CDR3 reads CASSLWDGNLDYGYTF. The DNA for the CDR3 is TGTGCCAGCAGCTTATGGGACGGCAATCTTGACTATGGCTACACCTTC.

This chain uses TRBV6-5 with TRBJ2-5; 9 bases match TRBD2. The CDR3 spans 14 residues. Germline loops: CDR1 MNHEY, CDR2 SVGAGI. With V trimmed by 8 bases and J by 5 bases, 9 bases remained unmatched. CDR3 amino acids: CASRSAGGPETQYF. The DNA for the CDR3 is TGTGCCAGCCGCTCTGCGGGAGGGCCTGAGACCCAGTACTTC.

This sequence joins TRBV10-1 and TRBJ2-7; tentatively, D is TRBD1 (6 bases). Deletions cut 3 bases from V and 7 bases from J, with 10 bases between. There are 12 residues in the CDR3. The germline V gene has CDR1 WNHNN and CDR2 SYGVQD (reference sequence). The CDR3 DNA follows: TGCGCCAGCAGTGAAACAGGGCTAGAGCAGTACTTC. Its protein is CASSETGLEQYF.

The chain combines TRBV9 with TRBJ2-2; weak D call: TRBD1 (6 bases). The CDR3 consists of 14 residues. Per the germline V gene, CDR1 is SGDLS and CDR2 is YYNGEE. Trimming left V 4 bases short and J 7 bases short, with 14 bases between. CDR3 sequence reads: CASSSQQGYGELFF. In DNA form, the CDR3 reads TGTGCCAGCAGCTCACAACAGGGTTACGGGGAGCTGTTTTTT.

This chain connects TRBV7-8 to TRBJ1-1; D not certain. The V gene lost 4 bases and the J gene lost 4 bases, with 16 bases spanning the gap. Germline assignment: CDR1 SGHVS and CDR2 FQNEAQ. CDR3 size: 15 residues. The CDR3 bases are TGTGCCAGCAGCTCCCTAGTCGGTGGGAGCACTGAAGCTTTCTTT. Amino acid sequence: CASSSLVGGSTEAFF.

V gene TRBV19 combines with J gene TRBJ2-3; 11 bases match TRBD2. J lost 3 bases, V lost 5 bases, and 7 bases had no gene match. Germline loops: CDR1 LNHDA, CDR2 SQIVND (reference sequence). CDR3 size: 16 residues. The CDR3 loop reads CASSFIAGGPTDTQYF. The CDR3, as DNA: TGTGCCAGTAGTTTCATAGCGGGAGGGCCAACAGATACGCAGTATTTT.

The chain employs TRBV7-2 and TRBJ2-3, with D uncertain. The CDR3 length is 12 residues. CDR1 SGHTA and CDR2 FQGNSA come from the germline V gene. V was trimmed by 6 bases and J by 6 bases, leaving 10 bases between them. The DNA of the CDR3 is TGTGCCAGCAGTAACCCGAGTGATACGCAGTATTTT. Its protein is CASSNPSDTQYF.

The rearrangement uses TRBV28 and TRBJ2-7, with D perhaps being TRBD1 or TRBD2 (5 bases each). CDR3 length: 13 residues. The germline gives CDR1 MDHEN, CDR2 SYDVKM. The ends were cut back, 8 bases at V and 5 bases at J, with 16 bases in the middle. For the CDR3, the DNA is TGTGCCAGCGGAGGACACGCCCCGAACGAGCAGTACTTC. Translated: CASGGHAPNEQYF.

The chain joins TRBV5-1 to TRBJ2-5; perhaps TRBD2 as D (7 bases). Germline assignment: CDR1 SGHRS and CDR2 YFSETQ. CDR3 length: 15 residues. The germline V and J ends were trimmed by 2 bases and 5 bases, with 16 bases remaining between them. CDR3 nucleotide sequence: TGCGCCAGCAGCTTCCCGGGGGGCCAACGGGAGACCCAGTACTTC. It encodes CASSFPGGQRETQYF.

J is TRBJ2-5 and V is TRBV6-5; D unclear. The germline gives CDR1 MNHEY, CDR2 SVGAGI. The length of the CDR3 is 12 residues. V was shortened by 6 bases and J by 7 bases, with 12 bases between the two germline ends. The CDR3, as DNA: TGTGCCAGCAGCGTTCCGTCCGGGACCCAGTACTTC. Protein: CASSVPSGTQYF.

This clone was observed a few times. V and J are TRBV27 and TRBJ2-1; 9 bases are a match to TRBD2. V gave up 4 bases and J gave up 6 bases; unmatched junction bases: 7. CDR3 length: 15 residues. Germline values: CDR1 MNHEY, CDR2 SMNVEV (reference sequence). CDR3 sequence (DNA): TGTGCCAGCAGTTCCCGCCTAGCGGGAACCAATGAGCAGTTCTTC. Its translation: CASSSRLAGTNEQFF.

This clone turned up a few times. The chain carries TRBV5-6 and TRBJ2-5; either TRBD1 or TRBD2 may supply D (5 bases each). CDR1 SGHDT and CDR2 YYEEEE come from the germline V gene. This CDR3 has 11 residues. The V gene lost 3 bases and the J gene lost 7 bases, with 7 bases spanning the gap. For the CDR3, the DNA is TGTGCCAGCAGCTGGGGGACGACCCAGTACTTC. Its protein is CASSWGTTQYF.

The chain has TRBV5-1 and TRBJ2-6; D gene ambiguous. This CDR3 spans 15 amino acids. Deletions cut 0 bases from V and 0 bases from J, with 4 bases between. CDR1 is SGHRS and CDR2 is YFSETQ in the germline V gene. This CDR3 is CASSLGASGANVLTF. The CDR3 region has the DNA TGCGCCAGCAGCTTGGGGGCCTCTGGGGCCAACGTCCTGACTTTC.

The DNA for the CDR3 is TGTGCCAGCAGCCAAGGGGGCATCTCCTACGAGCAGTACTTC. Amino acids: CASSQGGISYEQYF. This chain uses TRBV7-2 with TRBJ2-7; TRBD1 matches 7 bases. The length of the CDR3 is 14 residues. In germline, CDR1 is SGHTA, CDR2 FQGNSA. Germline trimming cut 5 bases from V and 0 bases from J; bases unmatched to any gene: 4.

This clone was counted once. At one of its ends the junction is not consistent with the germline gene, which may arise from a read error. In DNA form, the CDR3 reads TGTGCCAGCAGCCACCTCCAAGGCAGCGGGAGCACGAATTTT. This sequence encodes CASSHLQGSGSTNF. The rearrangement joins TRBV3-1 (or the pseudogene TRBV3-2) to TRBJ2-3, with 8 bases matching TRBD2. Germline V lookup: CDR1 LGHDT, CDR2 YNNKEL (reference sequence). This CDR3 is built from 14 residues.

There are a few counts of this clone. The genes are TRBV6-5 and TRBJ1-5, with D perhaps matching TRBD1 (5 bases). The length of the CDR3 is 15 residues. CDR1 and CDR2 (germline): MNHEY, SVGAGI. V lost 10 bases and J 5 bases, leaving 21 bases between the germline ends. For the CDR3, the DNA is TGTGCCACCATGGGTAGGGGATCGGGCGATCAGCCCCAGCATTTT. This gives the protein CATMGRGSGDQPQHF.

The chain combines TRBV4-3 with TRBJ1-1; 7 bases line up with TRBD1. The germline gives CDR1 LGHNA, CDR2 YSLEER. The length of the CDR3 is 14 residues. V trimming: 4 bases; J trimming: 5 bases; junction bases outside the gene matches: 7. CDR3 loop: CASSREGAATEAFF. DNA for the CDR3: TGCGCCAGCAGCCGGGAGGGGGCTGCGACTGAAGCTTTCTTT.

The rearrangement joins TRBV7-6 to TRBJ2-1; D uncertain. With 2 bases removed from V and 3 bases from J, the gap between germline ends came to 8 bases. The germline gives CDR1 SGHVS, CDR2 FNYEAQ. The length of the CDR3 is 14 residues. This CDR3 is CASSLSSYYNEQFF. DNA of the CDR3: TGTGCCAGCAGCTTATCCTCGTACTACAATGAGCAGTTCTTC. Full variable domain (rest looked up from reference TRBV7-6 and TRBJ2-1): GAGVSQSPRYKVTKRGQDVALRCDPISGHVSLYWYRQALGQGPEFLTYFNYEAQQDKSGLPNDRFSAERPEGSISTLTIQRTEQRDSAMYRCASSLSSYYNEQFFGPGTRLTVL.